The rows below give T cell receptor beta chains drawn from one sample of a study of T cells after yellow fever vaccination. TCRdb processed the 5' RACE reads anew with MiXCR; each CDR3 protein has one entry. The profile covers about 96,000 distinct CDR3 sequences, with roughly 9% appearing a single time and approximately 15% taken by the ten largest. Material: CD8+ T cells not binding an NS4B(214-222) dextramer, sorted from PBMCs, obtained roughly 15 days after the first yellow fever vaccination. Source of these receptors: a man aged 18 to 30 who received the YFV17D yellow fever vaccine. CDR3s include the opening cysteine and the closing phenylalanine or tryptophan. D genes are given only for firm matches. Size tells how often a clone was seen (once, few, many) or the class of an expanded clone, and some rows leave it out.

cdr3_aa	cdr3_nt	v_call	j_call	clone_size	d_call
CSVETAGTGRDTQYF	TGCAGCGTTGAGACGGCCGGGACGGGGAGGGATACGCAGTATTTT	TRBV29-1	TRBJ2-3	.	.
CASSTGQLNTEAFF	TGTGCCAGCAGCACAGGACAGCTTAACACTGAAGCTTTCTTT	TRBV7-2	TRBJ1-1	few	.
CASSPFGGTGVAYEQYF	TGTGCCAGCAGTCCTTTCGGGGGGACAGGGGTTGCCTACGAGCAGTACTTC	TRBV27	TRBJ2-7	.	TRBD1
CASSLRQTAYNEQFF	TGTGCCAGCAGTTTGAGACAGACCGCCTACAATGAGCAGTTCTTC	TRBV6-2/TRBV6-3	TRBJ2-1	.	.
CASAPRLTETQYF	TGTGCTAGTGCTCCTCGGCTGACAGAGACCCAGTACTTC	TRBV12-5	TRBJ2-5	many	.
CSVGPQGSETQYF	TGCAGCGTCGGACCTCAGGGGTCGGAGACCCAGTACTTC	TRBV29-1	TRBJ2-5	few	.
CASSQTSGDYEQYF	TGCGCCAGCAGCCAGACTAGCGGGGACTACGAGCAGTACTTC	TRBV4-1	TRBJ2-7	.	TRBD2
CASSPYSGRGTYNEQFF	TGTGCCAGCAGCCCTTATAGCGGACGGGGAACCTACAATGAGCAGTTCTTC	TRBV6-5	TRBJ2-1	few	.
CASSLGQGVTDTQYF	TGTGCCAGCAGCTTAGGGCAGGGGGTCACAGATACGCAGTATTTT	TRBV11-2	TRBJ2-3	.	TRBD1
CSARDSGGRWDEQYF	TGCAGTGCTAGAGATAGCGGGGGGCGTTGGGACGAGCAGTACTTC	TRBV20-1	TRBJ2-7	.	TRBD2
CASSPGYRESPLHF	TGCGCCAGCAGCCCCGGCTACAGGGAATCACCCCTCCACTTT	TRBV4-3	TRBJ1-6	few	.
CASSPDRENTEAFF	TGTGCCAGCAGCCCCGACAGGGAGAACACTGAAGCTTTCTTT	TRBV7-9	TRBJ1-1	few	TRBD1
CASVRGTSPYNEQFF	TGTGCCAGTGTAAGAGGGACCAGCCCCTACAATGAGCAGTTCTTC	TRBV2	TRBJ2-1	few	.
CASSWNRGTEAFF	TGTGCCAGCAGTTGGAACAGGGGAACTGAAGCTTTCTTT	TRBV6-5	TRBJ1-1	few	TRBD1
CASSSGLPNTEAFF	TGTGCCAGCAGTTCCGGACTTCCGAACACTGAAGCTTTCTTT	TRBV12-3/TRBV12-4	TRBJ1-1	few	.
CSAPPGGTGYEKLFF	TGCAGTGCCCCTCCCGGGGGGACAGGGTATGAAAAACTGTTTTTT	TRBV20-1	TRBJ1-4	.	TRBD1
CASSFSASYEQYF	TGTGCCAGCAGCTTTAGCGCTTCCTACGAGCAGTACTTC	TRBV7-8	TRBJ2-7	.	.
CARSPTGGYQETQYF	TGTGCCAGAAGCCCAACAGGGGGGTACCAAGAGACCCAGTACTTC	TRBV6-2/TRBV6-3	TRBJ2-5	.	TRBD1
CASSLGSSSSTDTQYF	TGTGCCAGCAGCCTAGGGTCTAGCTCCAGCACAGATACGCAGTATTTT	TRBV3-1	TRBJ2-3	.	.